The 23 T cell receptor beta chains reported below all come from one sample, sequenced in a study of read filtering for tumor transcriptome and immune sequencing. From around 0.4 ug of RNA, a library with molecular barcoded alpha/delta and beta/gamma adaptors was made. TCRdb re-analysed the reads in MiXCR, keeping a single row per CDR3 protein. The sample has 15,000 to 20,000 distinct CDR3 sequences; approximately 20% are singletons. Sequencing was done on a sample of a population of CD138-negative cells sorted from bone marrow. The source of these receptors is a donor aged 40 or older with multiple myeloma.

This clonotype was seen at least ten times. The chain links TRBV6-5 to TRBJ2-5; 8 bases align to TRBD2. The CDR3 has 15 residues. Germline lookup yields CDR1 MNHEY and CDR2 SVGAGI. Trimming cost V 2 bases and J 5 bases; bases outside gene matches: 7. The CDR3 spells CASSYRLALRETQYF. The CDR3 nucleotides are TGTGCCAGCAGTTACAGACTAGCGTTAAGGGAGACCCAGTACTTC.

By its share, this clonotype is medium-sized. The CDR3 DNA sequence: TGCAGCGTCCCGTACCTGGGCGGAAGCTCCTACAATGAGCAGTTCTTC. It codes for CSVPYLGGSSYNEQFF. The V call is TRBV29-1, the J call TRBJ2-1; no clear D gene. CDR3 length equals 16 residues. V dropped 6 bases and J dropped 0 bases, with 18 bases sitting between them. CDR1 and CDR2 (germline): SQVTM, ANQGSEA.

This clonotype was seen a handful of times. The CDR3 nucleotides read TGCGCCTCAGCAGAAACGACAGCAACACATCAGCCCCAGCATTTT. It is translated as CASAETTATHQPQHF. This chain uses TRBV4-3 with TRBJ1-5, with D possibly TRBD1 on 5 matching bases. V shed 11 bases and J shed 5 bases, with 22 bases lying between them. The V gene's germline CDR1 is LGHNA and CDR2 YSLEER. The CDR3 is 15 residues long.

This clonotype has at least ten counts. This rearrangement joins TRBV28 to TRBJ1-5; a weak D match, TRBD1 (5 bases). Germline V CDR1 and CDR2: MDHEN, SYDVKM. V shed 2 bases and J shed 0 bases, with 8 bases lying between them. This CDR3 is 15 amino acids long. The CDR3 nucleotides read TGTGCCAGCAGTTTACGGCAGGGTAGCAATCAGCCCCAGCATTTT. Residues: CASSLRQGSNQPQHF.

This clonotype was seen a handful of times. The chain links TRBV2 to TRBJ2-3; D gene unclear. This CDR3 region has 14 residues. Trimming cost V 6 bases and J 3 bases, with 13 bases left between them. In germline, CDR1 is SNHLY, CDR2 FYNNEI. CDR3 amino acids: CASRPPASTDTQYF. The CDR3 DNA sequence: TGTGCCAGCAGGCCTCCCGCCTCAACAGATACGCAGTATTTT.

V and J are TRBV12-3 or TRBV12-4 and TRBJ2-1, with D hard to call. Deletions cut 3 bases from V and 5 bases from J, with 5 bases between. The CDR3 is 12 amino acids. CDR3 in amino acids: CASSFRDNEQFF. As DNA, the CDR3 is TGTGCCAGCAGTTTTCGAGACAATGAGCAGTTCTTC.

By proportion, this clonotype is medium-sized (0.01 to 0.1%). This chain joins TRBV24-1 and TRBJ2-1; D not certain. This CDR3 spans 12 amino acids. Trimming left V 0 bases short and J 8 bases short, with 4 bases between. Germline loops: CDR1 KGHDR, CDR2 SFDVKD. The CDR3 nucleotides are TGTGCCACCAGTGATTTGGCCTATGAGCAGTTCTTC. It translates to CATSDLAYEQFF.

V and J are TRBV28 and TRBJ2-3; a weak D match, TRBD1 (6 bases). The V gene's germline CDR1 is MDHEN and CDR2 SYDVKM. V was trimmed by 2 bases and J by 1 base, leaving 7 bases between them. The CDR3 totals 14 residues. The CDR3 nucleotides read TGTGCCAGCAGTTTAGCAGGGGGCACAGATACGCAGTATTTT. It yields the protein CASSLAGGTDTQYF.

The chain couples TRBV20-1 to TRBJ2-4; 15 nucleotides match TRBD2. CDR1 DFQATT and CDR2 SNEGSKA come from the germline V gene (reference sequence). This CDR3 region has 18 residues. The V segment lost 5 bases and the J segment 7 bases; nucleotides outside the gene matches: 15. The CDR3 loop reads CSASGNWTSGRAWNIQYF. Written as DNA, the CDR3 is TGCAGTGCTTCCGGGAATTGGACTAGCGGGAGGGCCTGGAACATTCAGTACTTC.

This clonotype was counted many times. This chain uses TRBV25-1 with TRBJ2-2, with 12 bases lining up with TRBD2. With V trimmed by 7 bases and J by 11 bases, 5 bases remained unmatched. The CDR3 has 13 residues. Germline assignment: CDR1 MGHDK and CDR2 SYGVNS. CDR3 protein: CASKTSGRDELFF. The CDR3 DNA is TGTGCCAGCAAGACTAGCGGGAGAGACGAGCTGTTTTTT.

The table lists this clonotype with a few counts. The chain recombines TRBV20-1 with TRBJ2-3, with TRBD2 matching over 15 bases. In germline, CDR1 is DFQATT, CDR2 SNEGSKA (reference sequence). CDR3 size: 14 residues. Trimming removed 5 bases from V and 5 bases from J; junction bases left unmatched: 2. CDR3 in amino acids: CSAWTSGREDTQYF. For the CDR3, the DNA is TGCAGTGCTTGGACTAGCGGGAGGGAAGATACGCAGTATTTT.

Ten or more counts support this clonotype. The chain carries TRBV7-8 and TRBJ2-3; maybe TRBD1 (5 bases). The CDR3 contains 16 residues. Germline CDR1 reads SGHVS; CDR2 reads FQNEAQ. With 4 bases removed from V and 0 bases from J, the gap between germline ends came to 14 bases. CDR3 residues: CASSSRTGDSTDTQYF. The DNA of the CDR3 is TGTGCCAGCAGCTCGCGAACAGGCGACAGCACAGATACGCAGTATTTT.

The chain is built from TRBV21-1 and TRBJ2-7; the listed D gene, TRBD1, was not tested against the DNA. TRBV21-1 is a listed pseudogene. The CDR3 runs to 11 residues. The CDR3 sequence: CASSKPGEQCF. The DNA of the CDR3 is TGTGCCAGCAGCAAACCGGGGGAGCAGTGCTTC.

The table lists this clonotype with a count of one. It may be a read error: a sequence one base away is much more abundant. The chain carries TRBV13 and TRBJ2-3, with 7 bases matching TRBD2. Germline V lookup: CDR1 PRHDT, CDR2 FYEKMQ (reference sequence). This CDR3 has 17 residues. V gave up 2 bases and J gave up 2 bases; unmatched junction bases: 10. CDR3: CASSLRREPWFTDTQYF. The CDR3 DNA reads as TGTGCCAGCAGCTTAAGGCGGGAGCCGTGGTTCACAGATACGCAGTATTTT.

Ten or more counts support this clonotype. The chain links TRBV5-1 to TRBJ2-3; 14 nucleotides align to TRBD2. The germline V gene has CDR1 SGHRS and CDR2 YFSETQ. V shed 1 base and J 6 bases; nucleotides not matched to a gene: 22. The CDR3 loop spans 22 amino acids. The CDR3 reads CASSLWGPGTSGRKVSGDTQYF. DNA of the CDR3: TGCGCCAGCAGCTTGTGGGGACCCGGGACTAGCGGGAGAAAAGTCAGTGGGGATACGCAGTATTTT.

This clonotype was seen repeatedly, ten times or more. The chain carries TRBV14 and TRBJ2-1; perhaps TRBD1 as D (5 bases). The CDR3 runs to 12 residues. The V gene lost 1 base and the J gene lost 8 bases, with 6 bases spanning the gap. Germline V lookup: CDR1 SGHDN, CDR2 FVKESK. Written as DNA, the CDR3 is TGTGCCAGCAGCCAAGCAGGGTATGAGCAGTTCTTC. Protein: CASSQAGYEQFF. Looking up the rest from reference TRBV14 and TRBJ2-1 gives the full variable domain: EAGVTQFPSHSVIEKGQTVTLRCDPISGHDNLYWYRRVMGKEIKFLLHFVKESKQDESGMPNNRFLAERTGGTYSTLKVQPAELEDSGVYFCASSQAGYEQFFGPGTRLTVL.

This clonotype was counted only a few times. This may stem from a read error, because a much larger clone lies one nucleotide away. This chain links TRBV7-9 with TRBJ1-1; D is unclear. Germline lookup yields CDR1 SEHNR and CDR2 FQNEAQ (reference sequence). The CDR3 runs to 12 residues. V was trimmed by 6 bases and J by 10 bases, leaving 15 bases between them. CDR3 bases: TGTGCCAGCAGGCACGGGGAGGGTCGAGCTTTCTTT. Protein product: CASRHGEGRAFF.

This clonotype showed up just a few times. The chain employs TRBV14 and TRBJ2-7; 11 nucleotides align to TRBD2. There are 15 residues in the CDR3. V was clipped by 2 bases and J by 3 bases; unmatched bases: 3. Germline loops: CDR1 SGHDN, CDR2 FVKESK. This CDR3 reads CASSQLAGGRYEQYF. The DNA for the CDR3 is TGTGCCAGCAGCCAACTAGCGGGAGGCCGCTACGAGCAGTACTTC.

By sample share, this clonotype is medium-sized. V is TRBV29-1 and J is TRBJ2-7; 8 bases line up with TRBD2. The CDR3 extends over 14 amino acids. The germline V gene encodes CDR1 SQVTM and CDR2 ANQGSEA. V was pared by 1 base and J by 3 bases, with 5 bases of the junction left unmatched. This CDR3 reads CSVEVRSGSYEQYF. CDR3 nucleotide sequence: TGCAGCGTTGAAGTTCGGAGCGGGAGCTACGAGCAGTACTTC.

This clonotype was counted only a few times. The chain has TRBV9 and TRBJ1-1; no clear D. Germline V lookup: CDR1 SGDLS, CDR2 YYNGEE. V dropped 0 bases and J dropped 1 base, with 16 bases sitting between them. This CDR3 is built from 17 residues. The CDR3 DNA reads TGTGCCAGCAGCGTAGCTATGAATGGCCGGGAGAACACTGAAGCTTTCTTT. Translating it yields CASSVAMNGRENTEAFF.

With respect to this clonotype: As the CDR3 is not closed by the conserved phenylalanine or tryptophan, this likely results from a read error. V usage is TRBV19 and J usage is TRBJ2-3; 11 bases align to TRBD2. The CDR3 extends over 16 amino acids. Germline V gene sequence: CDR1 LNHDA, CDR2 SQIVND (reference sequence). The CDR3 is CASRPSGTSGTDPQYL. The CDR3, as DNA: TGTGCCAGTAGGCCCTCTGGGACTAGCGGCACAGATCCGCAGTATTTA.

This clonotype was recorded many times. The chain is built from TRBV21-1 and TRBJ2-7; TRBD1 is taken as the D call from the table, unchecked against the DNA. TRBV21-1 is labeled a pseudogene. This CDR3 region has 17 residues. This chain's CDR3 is CASSKQFLQASSYEQYF. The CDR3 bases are TGTGCCAGCAGCAAACAATTCCTACAGGCAAGCTCCTACGAGCAGTACTTC.

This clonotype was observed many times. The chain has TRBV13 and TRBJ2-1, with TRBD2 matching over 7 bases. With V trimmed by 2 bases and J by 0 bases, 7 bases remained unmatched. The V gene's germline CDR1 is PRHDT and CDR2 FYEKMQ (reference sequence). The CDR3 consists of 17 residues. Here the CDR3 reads CASSLSGGGSSYNEQFF. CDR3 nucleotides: TGTGCCAGCAGCTTATCTGGGGGAGGGAGCTCCTACAATGAGCAGTTCTTC.